The 11 T cell receptor beta chains below come from one sample, sequenced in a study of cytomegalovirus exposure and HLA in healthy donors. The PCR ran on 60 Vbeta and 13 Jbeta primers. The data were produced by immunoSEQ multiplex PCR, yet TCRdb's version contains in-frame clones alone and is incomplete. The sample contains under 200,000 clones, 80% of which appear only once. The sequenced material came from PBMCs. All receptors come from a male donor in good health and CMV-seropositive.

This chain links TRBV7-2 with TRBJ2-1, with a possible D match to TRBD2 (5 bases). The germline gives CDR1 SGHTA, CDR2 FQGNSA. The CDR3 sequence is 18 residues long. With 1 base removed from V and 0 bases from J, the gap between germline ends came to 16 bases. The CDR3 DNA reads as TGTGCCAGCAGCTTAGGGCGGGCTCGTCCGAGCTCCTACAATGAGCAGTTCTTC. It specifies CASSLGRARPSSYNEQFF.

The chain joins TRBV6-1 to TRBJ2-1, with D maybe TRBD2 (5 bases). In germline, CDR1 is MNHNS, CDR2 SASEGT. CDR3 size: 15 residues. Between the trimmed V and J ends, which lost 2 bases and 9 bases, there was a span of 17 bases. CDR3 sequence: CASSEPLVWESEQFF. CDR3 coding DNA: TGTGCCAGCAGTGAACCCCTGGTGTGGGAGAGTGAGCAGTTCTTC.

A word on this clone: The junction shows a germline mismatch at one end, possibly a read error. The J gene is TRBJ1-4, the V gene TRBV7-9, with 7 bases matching TRBD1. Germline CDR1 SEHNR, CDR2 FQNEAQ (reference sequence). The CDR3 covers 15 residues. Here the CDR3 reads CSSSFPGTANEKLFF. For the CDR3, the DNA is TGTTCCAGCAGCTTCCCCGGGACAGCTAATGAAAAACTGTTTTTT.

Comment on this clone: The sample contains more than one DNA sequence encoding this CDR3. This sequence joins TRBV6-6 and TRBJ1-1, with no clear D. Germline V gives CDR1 MNHNY, CDR2 SVGAGI (reference sequence). Trimming stripped 6 bases from V and 3 bases from J, with 17 bases between. The CDR3 extends over 15 amino acids. CDR3 bases: TGTGCCAGCAGCTACGGGCTTCAGTCATACACTGAAGCTTTCTTT. It translates to CASSYGLQSYTEAFF.

In regard to this clone: Sequence at one end of the junction differs from germline and may be a read error. V usage is TRBV11-1 and J usage is TRBJ2-7; 10 bases are a match to TRBD1. Germline V gene data show CDR1 as SGHAT and CDR2 as FQDESV (reference sequence). This CDR3 contains 16 residues. CDR3 sequence (DNA): TGTGCCAGCAGTTTAGATCTTCCGGGACAGGGGAACGAGCAGTACTTC. Translated, it gives CASSLDLPGQGNEQYF.

V is TRBV29-1 and J is TRBJ1-1, with D possibly TRBD1 on 5 matching bases. Trimming cost V 5 bases and J 2 bases, with 12 bases left between them. CDR1 SQVTM and CDR2 ANQGSEA come from the germline V gene. The CDR3 is made up of 13 amino acids. This chain's CDR3 is CSVTRQTNTEAFF. CDR3 bases: TGCAGCGTTACGAGACAGACAAACACTGAAGCTTTCTTT.

The chain recombines TRBV2 with TRBJ2-2; D not certain. The CDR3 runs to 13 residues. The ends were cut back, 9 bases at V and 1 base at J, with 9 bases in the middle. CDR1 and CDR2 from the germline V gene are SNHLY and FYNNEI. CDR3 coding DNA: TGTGCCAGATCTCCGAGGAACACCGGGGAGCTGTTTTTT. Protein product: CARSPRNTGELFF. Combining the CDR3 with reference TRBV2 and TRBJ2-2 gives the whole variable domain EPEVTQTPSHQVTQMGQEVILRCVPISNHLYFYWYRQILGQKVEFLVSFYNNEISEKSEIFDDQFSVERPDGSNFTLKIRSTKLEDSAMYFCARSPRNTGELFFGEGSRLTVL.

The chain links TRBV9 to TRBJ1-6; 12 nucleotides match TRBD1. The CDR3 runs to 15 residues. From germline, CDR1 is SGDLS and CDR2 YYNGEE. Trimming cost V 0 bases and J 10 bases; bases outside gene matches: 2. The CDR3: CASSVEGTGGSPLHF. The DNA for the CDR3 is TGTGCCAGCAGCGTAGAAGGGACAGGGGGCTCACCCCTCCACTTT.

The chain combines TRBV4-3 with TRBJ2-1; 10 bases map to TRBD2. The CDR3 runs 16 residues. V lost 1 base and J lost 6; bases outside the gene matches: 6. CDR1 LGHNA and CDR2 YSLEER come from the germline V gene. CDR3 nucleotide sequence: TGCGCCAGCAGCCAAGCTCCTAGCGGGAGCGTCAATGAGCAGTTCTTC. Its protein is CASSQAPSGSVNEQFF.

The rearrangement joins TRBV7-2 to TRBJ2-1; 11 bases fit TRBD2. Trimming removed 1 base from V and 5 bases from J; junction bases left unmatched: 4. CDR1 is SGHTA and CDR2 is FQGNSA in the germline V gene. The CDR3 covers 16 residues. The CDR3 bases are TGTGCCAGCAGCTTAGAGGGGACTAGCGGACACAATGAGCAGTTCTTC. Translating gives CASSLEGTSGHNEQFF.

The chain combines TRBV28 with TRBJ2-7; TRBD1 aligns across 7 bases. The germline CDR1 and CDR2 sequences are MDHEN and SYDVKM. The trim removed 4 bases at V and 3 bases at J, leaving 15 bases unmatched. The CDR3 extends over 17 amino acids. CDR3 coding DNA: TGTGCCAGCAGTTCCCCAAAGTCCGGGACAGTCCTCTACGAGCAGTACTTC. Protein: CASSSPKSGTVLYEQYF.